This T cell receptor beta chain appears in the sequencing data of a study of CD8+ T cells in alopecia areata. Turning to the study itself: At a dose of 5 to 10 mg twice daily, oral tofacitinib was given to treated patients. It was 6 to 18 months of tofacitinib, and then there were 6 months off drug. Study-level results: Scalp sample data also include resident alphabeta T cells from normal skin.

cDNA reverse transcribed from extracted RNA served as the sequencing template. TCRdb's table, derived via immunoSEQ multiplex PCR, lists solely in-frame clones and lacks some. Among over 15,000 clones, approximately 70% were seen once, and the ten largest hold around 5.8%. Note on this clone: What it binds is unknown.

Researchers took lesional scalp punch biopsies and peripheral blood from people who were alopecia areata patients. The TCR sequence derives from a human donor with alopecia areata. Source: skin, taken at week 0.

CDR3 DNA: TGTGCCAGCAGCCCCGGTAGAGGAACTGAAGCTTTCTTT. Translated, it gives CASSPGRGTEAFF. The gene calls are TRBV7-8 and TRBJ1-1, with no clear D. V lost 5 bases to trimming and J lost 5 bases, with 12 bases between them. Germline V lookup: CDR1 SGHVS, CDR2 FQNEAQ. This CDR3 spans 13 amino acids. The full variable domain, with the rest looked up from reference TRBV7-8 and TRBJ1-1, is GAGVSQSPRYKVAKRGQDVALRCDPISGHVSLFWYQQALGQGPEFLTYFQNEAQLDKSGLPSDRFFAERPEGSVSTLKIQRTQQEDSAVYLCASSPGRGTEAFFGQGTRLTVV.